The present entry profiles one T cell receptor (beta chain) with its context. What antigen it recognizes has not been identified. Qualities for individual bases were not recorded, and no much larger clone is one base off. These data belong to a study of beta chain features in type 1 diabetes (dated by TCRdb to 2016 to 2019). A note on the overall study: Mean age, gender distribution, total cell number and subset yield were not different between patients and healthy donors. The study compared TCRB repertoires of sorted circulating CD4+ T cell subsets between recently diagnosed type 1 diabetes patients and matched healthy donors. A total of 100 million to 110 million sorted cells were examined across all samples, and a strong correlation was observed between cell number per subset and RNA yield. Naive and central memory subsets were obtained from all 30 or so donors, but regulatory and stem cell-like memory subsets were isolated from only 8 patients and roughly 8 healthy donors. General study outcomes and caveats: Only small numbers of individuals were included in the HLA sub-analyses, which left unresolved whether HLA type had any influence on TCRB rearrangement. Patients with type 1 diabetes made fewer insertions and deleted more nucleotides at VDJ recombination sites, implying thymic rearrangement abnormalities. PCR might favor shorter templates, but patient and control samples were amplified and corrected together, so any skew would affect both groups equally. A moderate but significant shortening of TCRB CDR3 length was observed in type 1 diabetes patients in all four CD4+ subsets. Naive, central memory and regulatory TCRB repertoires appeared to be more alike among patients than among healthy donors. Sequencing cDNA rather than genomic DNA could over-represent highly expressing activated cells, although activation and CD3 levels did not differ between groups.

Each donor gave one peripheral blood draw, averaging around 0.11 L, which was collected into heparinised tubes. A BD FACSAria II was used to sort naive, central memory, regulatory and stem cell-like memory CD4+ T cells with a panel that included CD45RO, CCR7, CD25, CD127, CD95 and CD27. All sorted populations exceeded 95% purity. PBMCs were separated immediately by Lymphoprep density gradient centrifugation and were stained directly, without being cultured. To minimize batch effects, samples were stained and sorted in pairs, one healthy donor with one patient per experiment. There are 17 amino acids in the CDR3, from cysteine to phenylalanine inclusive. The entry retains the CDR3 DNA only, 51 bases that are in frame from base 1. The germline V gene (reference sequence) sets CDR1 to GTSNPN and CDR2 to SVGIG. Trimming leaves V shorter by 0 bases and J shorter by 2 bases, with the junction holding 9 bases beyond the gene matches.

All of the isolated RNA was reverse transcribed with the High Capacity cDNA Reverse Transcription Kit, so expressed TCRB transcripts were sequenced. Deep immunoSEQ sequencing was performed on naive, central memory and regulatory T cell samples, with an average of roughly 3.6 million total reads per sample. Sorted cells were lysed in RLT buffer, and RNA was extracted using DNase-treated RNeasy Micro or Mini kits according to cell number. To prevent cross-contamination, each cell subset was processed individually, whereas patient and healthy donor samples were processed jointly. Using the immunoSEQ multiplex PCR, TCRB sequences were amplified from cDNA into 87-bp fragments spanning the CDR3 region. Sequencing of the amplicons was done on the Illumina HiSeq platform. The paper's data handling went like this. PCR bias was corrected computationally using synthetic template baselines, and reads within Hamming distance 2 were collapsed, with unmergeable singletons discarded. Reads were aligned to IMGT to assign V, D and J genes, CDR3 length, and insertions or deletions at six rearrangement sites. Clonotype counts were normalized to sorted cell number within each subset before computing true diversity and Gini coefficients with the tcR R package. Repertoire sharing was quantified using the overlap coefficient calculated on TCRB nucleotide sequences. Out-of-frame TCRB sequences from naive cells were analyzed to stand in for the pre-selection repertoire. What TCRdb holds here is the immuneACCESS table cut down to in-frame rearrangements. Part of the clones is not present; checked against another copy, under half of the missing clones reflect an unresolved V gene, and the others are unexplained. V, J and clone size were drawn from that table, and D and trimming were deduced from the DNA. This sample is represented by 300,000 to 400,000 clones; about 14% of them were singletons. The top ten clones comprise roughly 0.015% of the sample.

The rearranged segments are TRBV30 and TRBJ2-2; 7 central nucleotides agree with TRBD1. The origin of this receptor is a woman in her late teens or twenties with type 1 diabetes. Sample: naive CD4+ T cells from blood. Per the publication, the cell subset or site label means: true naive CD4+ T cells. The DNA sequence is given as TGTGCCTGGAGTGTATCTCGGGACAGCCTTAACACCGGGGAGCTGTTTTTT. Its translation is CAWSVSRDSLNTGELFF.